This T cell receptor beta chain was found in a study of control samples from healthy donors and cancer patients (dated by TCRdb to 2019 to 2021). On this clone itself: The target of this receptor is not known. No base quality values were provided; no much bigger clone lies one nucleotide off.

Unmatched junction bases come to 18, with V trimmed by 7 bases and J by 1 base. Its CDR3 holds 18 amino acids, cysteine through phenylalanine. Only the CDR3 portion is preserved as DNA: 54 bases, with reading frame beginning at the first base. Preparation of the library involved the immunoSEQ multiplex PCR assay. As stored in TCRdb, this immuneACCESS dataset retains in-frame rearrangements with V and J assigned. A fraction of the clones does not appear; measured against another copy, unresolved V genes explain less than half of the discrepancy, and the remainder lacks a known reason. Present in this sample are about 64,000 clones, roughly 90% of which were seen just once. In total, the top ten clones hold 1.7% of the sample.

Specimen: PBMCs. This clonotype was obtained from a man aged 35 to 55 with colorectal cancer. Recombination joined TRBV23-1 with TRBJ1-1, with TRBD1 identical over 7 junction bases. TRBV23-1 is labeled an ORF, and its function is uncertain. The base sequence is TGCGCCAGCACCACGGGTCGTGGGGCCAGGGGGGGGAACACTGAAGCTTTCTTT. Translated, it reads CASTTGRGARGGNTEAFF.